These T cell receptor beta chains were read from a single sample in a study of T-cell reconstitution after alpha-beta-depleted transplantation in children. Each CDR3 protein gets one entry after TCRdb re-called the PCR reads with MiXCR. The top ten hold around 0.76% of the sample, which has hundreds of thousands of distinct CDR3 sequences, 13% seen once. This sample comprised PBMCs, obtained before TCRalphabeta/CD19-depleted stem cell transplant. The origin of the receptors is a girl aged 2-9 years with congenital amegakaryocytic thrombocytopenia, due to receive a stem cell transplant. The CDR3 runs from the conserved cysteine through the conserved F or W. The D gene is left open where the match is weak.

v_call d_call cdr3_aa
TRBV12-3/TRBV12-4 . CASSLYAGKAENIQYF
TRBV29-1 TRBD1 CSVEGQAIEAFF
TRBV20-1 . CSARTEKPGVGYEQYF
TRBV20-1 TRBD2 CSAPRPQGLAGHRDTQYF
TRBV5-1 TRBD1 CASSLGGTGGAIYEQYF
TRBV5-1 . CASSLGQLPDTQYF
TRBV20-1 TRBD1 CSAFRTGNTGELFF
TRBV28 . CASSLTLASYEQYF
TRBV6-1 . CASSDPGIQTYGYTF
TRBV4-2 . CASSHLFGTASYEQYF
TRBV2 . CASSEGSTDTQYF
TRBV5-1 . CASSLGTVRETQYF
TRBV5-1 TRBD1 CASSPPGTVTDTQYF
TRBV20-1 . CSARVRHPRDTEAFF
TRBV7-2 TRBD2 CASSLAAWRLAGGNEQFF
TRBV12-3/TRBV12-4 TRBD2 CASSPGTSGKRYEQYF
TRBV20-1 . CSAREYSDYKQFF
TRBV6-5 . CASSYSPYRLDQTGEQFF
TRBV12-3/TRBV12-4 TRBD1 CASSIRTGGSYGYTF
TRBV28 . CATESGLGSYNEQFF
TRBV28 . CASRPSSYNSPLHF
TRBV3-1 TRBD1 CASSQVRDSSQYF
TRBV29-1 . CSVDEGGTQYF
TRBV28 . CASSFRTAVAPTGELFF
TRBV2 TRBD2 CASISGGLRAKNIQYF
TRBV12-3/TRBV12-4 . CASTFPGRGTNTGELFF
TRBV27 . CASSLTGLLNNEQFF
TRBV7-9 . CASSTSASYEQYF
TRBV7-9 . CASSRAGGNQPQHF
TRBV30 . CAWSVTPGRANYGYTF
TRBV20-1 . CSARAAVSDQYF
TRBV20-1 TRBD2 CSAGDYLSYNEQFF
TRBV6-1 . CASKGARTGELFF
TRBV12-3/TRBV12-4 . CASSLVVGEHEQFF
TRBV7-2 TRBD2 CASSLLAGAANEQFF
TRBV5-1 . CASSLGSVGDTQYF
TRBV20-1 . CSARVRVPQETQYF
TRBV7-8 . CASSLGAAPRGYGYTF
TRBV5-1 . CASFNEGAGELFF
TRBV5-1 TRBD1 CASSFFWDRDEGQYF
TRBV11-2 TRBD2 CASSDSPGTSSSTDTQYF
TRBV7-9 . CASSLALGVSGANVLTF
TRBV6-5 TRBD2 CASKTSANTGELFF
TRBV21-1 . CASSRGRAGELFF
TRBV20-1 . CSAPGSAEAFF
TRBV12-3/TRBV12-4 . CASSFRRGMVQYF
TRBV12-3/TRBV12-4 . CASSFQWDEQFF